This T cell receptor (beta chain) was observed in a study of PD-1 blockade in classical Hodgkin lymphoma. Study summary: With a 2-week interval, patients received intravenous nivolumab at 3 mg/kg. Whole-study findings and limits: Complete responders entered with baseline diversity on par with newly diagnosed patients, the results showed. When set against healthy donors, newly diagnosed patients were reported to show lower baseline TCR diversity.

As regards this clone: Antigen: not known.

Indicated time point: cycle 4 day 1 (C4D1), after five to seven weeks of nivolumab. Every patient experienced relapse after autologous stem cell transplantation, and brentuximab vedotin exposure varied. Repertoires were generated with immunoSEQ multiplex PCR, while TCRdb's copy carries only in-frame clones and drops some. In the table there are around 25,000 clones, roughly 76% of which are singletons. Specimen: peripheral blood mononuclear cells (PBMCs), collected before the fourth cycle of nivolumab. This TCR was sampled from a human donor with classical Hodgkin lymphoma.

The CDR3: CASSRVQGNTEAFF. In DNA form, the CDR3 reads TGTGCCAGCTCACGCGTGCAGGGGAACACTGAAGCTTTCTTT. The chain carries TRBV18 and TRBJ1-1; possibly TRBD1 for D (5 bases). Germline CDR1 is KGHSH and CDR2 is LQKENI. The V end lost 4 bases, the J end lost 1 base, and 10 bases lay between the germline ends. The CDR3 is made up of 14 amino acids.